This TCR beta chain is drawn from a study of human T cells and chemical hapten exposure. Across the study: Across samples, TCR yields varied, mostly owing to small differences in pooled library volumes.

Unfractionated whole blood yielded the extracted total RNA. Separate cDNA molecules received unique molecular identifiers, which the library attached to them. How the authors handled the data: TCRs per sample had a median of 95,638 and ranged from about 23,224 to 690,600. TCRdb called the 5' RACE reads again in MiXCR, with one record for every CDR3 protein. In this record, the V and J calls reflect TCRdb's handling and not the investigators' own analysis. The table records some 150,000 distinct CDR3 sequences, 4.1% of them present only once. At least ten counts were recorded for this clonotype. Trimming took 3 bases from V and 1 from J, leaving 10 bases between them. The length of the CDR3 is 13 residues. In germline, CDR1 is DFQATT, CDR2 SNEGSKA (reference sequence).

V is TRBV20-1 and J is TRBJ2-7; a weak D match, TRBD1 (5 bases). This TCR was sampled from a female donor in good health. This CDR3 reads CSASTGTSYEQYF. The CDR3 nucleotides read TGCAGTGCTAGTACAGGTACTTCCTACGAGCAGTACTTC.